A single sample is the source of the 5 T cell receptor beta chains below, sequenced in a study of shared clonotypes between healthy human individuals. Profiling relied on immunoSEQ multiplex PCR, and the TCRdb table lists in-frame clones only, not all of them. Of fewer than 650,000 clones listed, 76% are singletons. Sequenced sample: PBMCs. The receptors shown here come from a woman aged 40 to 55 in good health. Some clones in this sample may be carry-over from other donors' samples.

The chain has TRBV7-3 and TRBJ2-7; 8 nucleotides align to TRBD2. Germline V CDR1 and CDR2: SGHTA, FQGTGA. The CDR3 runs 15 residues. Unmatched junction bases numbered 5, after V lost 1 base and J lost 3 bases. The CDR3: CASSLKAGEDYEQYF. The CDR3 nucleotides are TGTGCCAGCAGCTTAAAAGCGGGAGAGGACTACGAGCAGTACTTC.

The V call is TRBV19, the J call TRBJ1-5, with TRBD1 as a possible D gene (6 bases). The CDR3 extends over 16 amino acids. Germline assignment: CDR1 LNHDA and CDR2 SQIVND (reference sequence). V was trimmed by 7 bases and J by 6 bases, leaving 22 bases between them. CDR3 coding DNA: TGTGCCAGTACCCCCTACGACAGGAGGCTGGTTCAGCCCCAGCATTTT. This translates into CASTPYDRRLVQPQHF.

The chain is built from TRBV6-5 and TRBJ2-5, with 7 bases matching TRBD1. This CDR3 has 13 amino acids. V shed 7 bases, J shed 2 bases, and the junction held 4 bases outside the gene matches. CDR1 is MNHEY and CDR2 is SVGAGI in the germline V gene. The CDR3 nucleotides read TGTGCCAGCAAAGACAGGGATCAAGAGACCCAGTACTTC. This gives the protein CASKDRDQETQYF.

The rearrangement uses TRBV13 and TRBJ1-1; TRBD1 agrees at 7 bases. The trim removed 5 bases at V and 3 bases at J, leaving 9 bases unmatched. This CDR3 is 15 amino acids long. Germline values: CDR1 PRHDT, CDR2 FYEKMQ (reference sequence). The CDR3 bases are TGTGCCAGCAGCACCTCACAGGGGTGGGACACTGAAGCTTTCTTT. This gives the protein CASSTSQGWDTEAFF.

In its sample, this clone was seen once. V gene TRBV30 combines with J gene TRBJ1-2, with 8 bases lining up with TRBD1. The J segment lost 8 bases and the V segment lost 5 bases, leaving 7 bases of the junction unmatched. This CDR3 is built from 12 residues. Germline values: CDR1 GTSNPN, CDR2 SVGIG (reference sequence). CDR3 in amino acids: CAWGTGRGGYTF. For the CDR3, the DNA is TGTGCCTGGGGGACAGGCCGGGGGGGCTACACCTTC.